This TCR beta chain was found in a study of shared clonotypes between healthy human individuals. The study, taken as a whole, reports: Between a handful of donors, naive CD4 clonotypes were shared at a level of approximately 5%. Genetic and exposure-history diversity was limited by the small donor number. Rarefaction exposed incomplete sorted-subset sequencing despite large depth.

All donors qualified as healthy HIV-negative adults and had experienced no recent acute infections or vaccinations. V shed 3 bases and J 8 bases; nucleotides not matched to a gene: 6. The CDR3 is 15 residues long. The V gene's germline CDR1 is SGDLS and CDR2 YYNGEE. TCRdb's copy holds only in-frame clones and misses some; the assay was immunoSEQ multiplex PCR. The data contain some 2.1 million clones, roughly 95% of them seen just once; the ten biggest clones take up about 0.13%. As regards this clone: The antigen is undetermined.

This TCR derives from a man aged 18 to 35 in good health. The sample was naive CD4+ T cells sorted from blood. The subset here: CD45RA+ positively selected. The V and J genes are TRBV9 and TRBJ2-1, with TRBD2 identical over 12 bases. CDR3 DNA: TGTGCCAGCAGCGAGACTAGCGGGAGTATTCATGAGCAGTTCTTC. Translated, it gives CASSETSGSIHEQFF.